Listed below are T cell receptor beta chains from one sample, sequenced in a study of blood T cell repertoires in COVID-19. Generated by immunoSEQ multiplex PCR, the TCRdb table keeps only in-frame clones and is missing some. The repertoire holds some 260,000 clones, with roughly 84% as singletons. Sequences were obtained from peripheral blood. Receptors originate from a middle-aged woman with active or convalescent COVID-19. The CDR3 runs from the conserved cysteine through the conserved F or W. A D gene is named only where the DNA matches it firmly. Rows give clone size only sometimes, using once, few, many, or a class for an expanded clone.

V gene: TRBV4-1; J gene: TRBJ2-1; clone size: -; D gene: TRBD2; CDR3 protein: CASSPTRGTSANEQFF; CDR3 DNA: TGCGCCAGCAGCCCCACAAGAGGGACTAGCGCTAATGAGCAGTTCTTC
V gene: TRBV5-1; J gene: TRBJ2-5; clone size: -; D gene: -; CDR3 protein: CASSLYQETQYF; CDR3 DNA: TGCGCCAGCAGCTTGTATCAAGAGACCCAGTACTTC
V gene: TRBV20-1; J gene: TRBJ2-5; clone size: -; D gene: -; CDR3 protein: CSASDLVGETQYF; CDR3 DNA: TGCAGTGCTAGTGACCTGGTGGGCGAGACCCAGTACTTC
V gene: TRBV5-1; J gene: TRBJ2-2; clone size: few; D gene: TRBD1; CDR3 protein: CASSRGQGAIGELFF; CDR3 DNA: TGCGCCAGCAGCAGGGGACAGGGGGCGATCGGGGAGCTGTTTTTT
V gene: TRBV5-6; J gene: TRBJ1-4; clone size: -; D gene: TRBD1; CDR3 protein: CASSLAGGANEKLFF; CDR3 DNA: TGTGCCAGCAGCTTGGCAGGGGGCGCTAATGAAAAACTGTTTTTT
V gene: TRBV6-5; J gene: TRBJ2-1; clone size: -; D gene: -; CDR3 protein: CASSPLDRRFEQFF; CDR3 DNA: TGTGCCAGCAGCCCCCTCGACAGGAGGTTTGAGCAGTTCTTC
V gene: TRBV7-3; J gene: TRBJ1-1; clone size: -; D gene: -; CDR3 protein: CASSLGDIRNTEAFF; CDR3 DNA: TGTGCCAGCAGCTTAGGGGACATAAGGAACACTGAAGCTTTCTTT
V gene: TRBV28; J gene: TRBJ1-2; clone size: -; D gene: -; CDR3 protein: CASSSLGTPPTSYGYTF; CDR3 DNA: TGTGCCAGCAGTTCCCTCGGGACTCCCCCAACCAGCTATGGCTACACCTTC
V gene: TRBV7-2; J gene: TRBJ2-7; clone size: -; D gene: -; CDR3 protein: CASSWATGTHEQYF; CDR3 DNA: TGTGCCAGCAGCTGGGCAACAGGGACCCACGAGCAGTACTTC
V gene: TRBV5-1; J gene: TRBJ1-4; clone size: -; D gene: -; CDR3 protein: CASSLVGQTTNEKLFF; CDR3 DNA: TGCGCCAGCAGCTTGGTAGGACAGACAACTAATGAAAAACTGTTTTTT
V gene: TRBV29-1; J gene: TRBJ1-2; clone size: -; D gene: -; CDR3 protein: CSVSNRADYGYTF; CDR3 DNA: TGCAGCGTTTCTAACAGGGCCGACTATGGCTACACCTTC
V gene: TRBV25-1; J gene: TRBJ2-5; clone size: once; D gene: -; CDR3 protein: CASSERPEETQYF; CDR3 DNA: TGTGCCAGCAGTGAGCGCCCGGAAGAGACCCAGTACTTC
V gene: TRBV3-1/TRBV3-2; J gene: TRBJ2-5; clone size: -; D gene: -; CDR3 protein: CASSQAGETQYF; CDR3 DNA: TGTGCCAGCAGCCAAGCAGGAGAGACCCAGTACTTC
V gene: TRBV21-1; J gene: TRBJ1-5; clone size: -; D gene: -; CDR3 protein: CASSKKGERNGYQPQHF; CDR3 DNA: TGTGCCAGCAGCAAAAAAGGCGAGCGGAACGGGTATCAGCCCCAGCATTTT
V gene: TRBV5-1; J gene: TRBJ2-7; clone size: -; D gene: TRBD1; CDR3 protein: CASSLNPGQGLVIRYEQYF; CDR3 DNA: TGCGCCAGCAGCTTAAATCCGGGACAGGGTCTCGTTATTCGCTACGAGCAGTACTTC
V gene: TRBV27; J gene: TRBJ2-2; clone size: -; D gene: -; CDR3 protein: CASSSFPELAQGGDTGELFF; CDR3 DNA: TGTGCCAGCAGTTCATTTCCGGAACTAGCACAAGGAGGGGACACCGGGGAGCTGTTTTTT
V gene: TRBV30; J gene: TRBJ2-7; clone size: once; D gene: TRBD1; CDR3 protein: CAWSLQGAYEQYF; CDR3 DNA: TGTGCCTGGAGTCTACAGGGGGCTTACGAGCAGTACTTC
V gene: TRBV2; J gene: TRBJ1-2; clone size: few; D gene: TRBD1; CDR3 protein: CASSEEAGGRYGYTF; CDR3 DNA: TGTGCCAGCAGTGAAGAAGCAGGGGGGCGATATGGCTACACCTTC
V gene: TRBV5-1; J gene: TRBJ1-2; clone size: -; D gene: -; CDR3 protein: CASSPSGEYGYTF; CDR3 DNA: TGCGCCAGCAGCCCGTCGGGGGAGTATGGCTACACCTTC
V gene: TRBV5-6; J gene: TRBJ1-2; clone size: -; D gene: -; CDR3 protein: CASSRGTVNYGYTF; CDR3 DNA: TGTGCCAGCAGCCGGGGGACGGTAAACTATGGCTACACCTTC
V gene: TRBV30; J gene: TRBJ2-3; clone size: few; D gene: TRBD2; CDR3 protein: CAWSGLAGGRTDTQYF; CDR3 DNA: TGTGCCTGGAGTGGACTAGCGGGGGGGCGCACAGATACGCAGTATTTT
V gene: TRBV19; J gene: TRBJ1-5; clone size: -; D gene: TRBD1; CDR3 protein: CASSIRQGDQPQHF; CDR3 DNA: TGTGCCAGTAGTATCCGACAGGGTGATCAGCCCCAGCATTTT
V gene: TRBV5-1; J gene: TRBJ1-1; clone size: -; D gene: -; CDR3 protein: CASSLSEGMNTEAFF; CDR3 DNA: TGCGCCAGCAGCTTATCCGAGGGTATGAACACTGAAGCTTTCTTT
V gene: TRBV10-3; J gene: TRBJ1-3; clone size: few; D gene: -; CDR3 protein: CAIGGESYSGNTIYF; CDR3 DNA: TGTGCCATCGGAGGGGAAAGCTACTCTGGAAACACCATATATTTT
V gene: TRBV12-3/TRBV12-4; J gene: TRBJ2-1; clone size: once; D gene: -; CDR3 protein: CASSLSNEQFF; CDR3 DNA: TGTGCCAGCAGCCTCTCGAATGAGCAGTTCTTC
V gene: TRBV27; J gene: TRBJ2-1; clone size: -; D gene: TRBD2; CDR3 protein: CASSWRLAGGRQNEQFF; CDR3 DNA: TGTGCCAGCAGCTGGAGATTAGCGGGGGGGCGTCAAAATGAGCAGTTCTTC
V gene: TRBV5-4; J gene: TRBJ2-1; clone size: -; D gene: -; CDR3 protein: CASSLRAESNNEQFF; CDR3 DNA: TGTGCCAGCAGCTTGAGAGCGGAGTCCAACAATGAGCAGTTCTTC
V gene: TRBV28; J gene: TRBJ1-1; clone size: -; D gene: -; CDR3 protein: CASSLGGRVAEAFF; CDR3 DNA: TGTGCCAGCAGTTTAGGTGGGAGGGTTGCTGAAGCTTTCTTT
V gene: TRBV12-3/TRBV12-4; J gene: TRBJ1-2; clone size: few; D gene: TRBD1; CDR3 protein: CASSRDRVGGYTF; CDR3 DNA: TGTGCCAGCAGCCGTGACAGGGTGGGAGGCTACACCTTC
V gene: TRBV28; J gene: TRBJ2-3; clone size: -; D gene: -; CDR3 protein: CASSLASGDTQYF; CDR3 DNA: TGTGCCAGCAGTTTAGCTTCAGGGGATACGCAGTATTTT
V gene: TRBV2; J gene: TRBJ1-3; clone size: once; D gene: -; CDR3 protein: CASRPSAVNTIYF; CDR3 DNA: TGTGCCAGCAGGCCTTCTGCAGTCAACACCATATATTTT
V gene: TRBV18; J gene: TRBJ2-1; clone size: -; D gene: TRBD2; CDR3 protein: CATVAGETFGEQFF; CDR3 DNA: TGTGCCACCGTAGCGGGGGAAACGTTTGGTGAGCAGTTCTTC
V gene: TRBV5-1; J gene: TRBJ1-2; clone size: -; D gene: TRBD1; CDR3 protein: CASSPGQMVGYTF; CDR3 DNA: TGCGCCAGCAGCCCGGGACAGATGGTTGGCTACACCTTC
V gene: TRBV6-5; J gene: TRBJ1-5; clone size: -; D gene: TRBD1; CDR3 protein: CASGQGKNQPQHF; CDR3 DNA: TGTGCCAGCGGACAGGGAAAGAATCAGCCCCAGCATTTT
V gene: TRBV28; J gene: TRBJ2-7; clone size: once; D gene: TRBD1; CDR3 protein: CASRGQGGEQYF; CDR3 DNA: TGTGCCAGCAGGGGACAGGGTGGCGAGCAGTACTTC
V gene: TRBV5-1; J gene: TRBJ2-2; clone size: few; D gene: -; CDR3 protein: CASSSTEANLGGELFF; CDR3 DNA: TGCGCCAGCAGCTCTACCGAGGCCAATCTCGGCGGGGAGCTGTTTTTT
V gene: TRBV3-1/TRBV3-2; J gene: TRBJ2-5; clone size: -; D gene: TRBD2; CDR3 protein: CASSLRTSGGETQYF; CDR3 DNA: TGTGCCAGCAGCCTACGGACTAGCGGAGGGGAGACCCAGTACTTC
V gene: TRBV28; J gene: TRBJ2-3; clone size: -; D gene: -; CDR3 protein: CASSWVGQLPDTQYF; CDR3 DNA: TGTGCCAGCAGCTGGGTGGGGCAGCTACCAGATACGCAGTATTTT
V gene: TRBV28; J gene: TRBJ1-6; clone size: -; D gene: -; CDR3 protein: CASQDRTPSPLHF; CDR3 DNA: TGTGCCAGCCAAGACAGAACCCCTTCACCCCTCCACTTT
V gene: TRBV9; J gene: TRBJ1-1; clone size: -; D gene: -; CDR3 protein: CASSAGHGTEAFF; CDR3 DNA: TGTGCCAGCAGCGCCGGACATGGCACTGAAGCTTTCTTT